The 30 T cell receptor beta chains below come from one sample, sequenced in a study of T cells in Graves' hyperthyroidism and ophthalmopathy. Amplification of TCR beta CDR3 regions used RNA as the template. During a first-round RT-PCR of the TCR CDR3, the HTBI primer set was used. TCRdb recomputed calls from the multiplex PCR reads with MiXCR, one row per CDR3 protein. The sample carries roughly 740,000 distinct CDR3 sequences, approximately 16% recorded once. Input material: blood. All receptors derive from a man younger than 35 with Graves' hyperthyroidism.

The chain carries TRBV28 and TRBJ1-2, with a possible D match to TRBD1 (5 bases). The germline V and J ends were trimmed by 2 bases and 4 bases, with 11 bases remaining between them. CDR1 MDHEN and CDR2 SYDVKM come from the germline V gene. The CDR3 runs 14 residues. This chain's CDR3 is CASSLTQGGYGYTF. For the CDR3, the DNA is TGTGCCAGCAGTTTAACTCAGGGAGGCTATGGCTACACCTTC.

This clonotype was picked up many times. The J gene is TRBJ2-7, the V gene TRBV28; 12 positions match TRBD2. Losses at the gene ends were 5 bases for V and 0 bases for J; bases not matched to a gene: 8. The CDR3 consists of 17 residues. Germline V gene data show CDR1 as MDHEN and CDR2 as SYDVKM. CDR3 sequence: CASSRLAGELFSYEQYF. CDR3 coding DNA: TGTGCCAGCAGTCGACTAGCGGGAGAGCTGTTCTCCTACGAGCAGTACTTC.

This clonotype was detected many times. This chain uses TRBV20-1 with TRBJ2-1; D is undetermined. Germline CDR1 DFQATT, CDR2 SNEGSKA (reference sequence). CDR3 length: 15 residues. The V end was cut by 2 bases, the J end by 0 bases, with 11 bases between. The CDR3 coding sequence is TGCAGTGCTAGATCGAGAGTCGGCTCCTACAATGAGCAGTTCTTC. Encoded protein: CSARSRVGSYNEQFF.

This clonotype was observed many times. The rearrangement links TRBV30 to TRBJ2-1, with 8 bases fitting TRBD2. The trim removed 2 bases at V and 3 bases at J, leaving 3 bases unmatched. The CDR3 length is 14 residues. Germline V gene data show CDR1 as GTSNPN and CDR2 as SVGIG (reference sequence). The CDR3 protein is CAWSTGLDYNEQFF. As DNA, the CDR3 is TGTGCCTGGAGTACGGGACTAGACTACAATGAGCAGTTCTTC. Looking up the rest from reference TRBV30 and TRBJ2-1 gives the full variable domain: SQTIHQWPATLVQPVGSPLSLECTVEGTSNPNLYWYRQAAGRGLQLLFYSVGIGQISSEVPQNLSASRPQDRQFILSSKKLLLSDSGFYLCAWSTGLDYNEQFFGPGTRLTVL.

This clonotype occurred a few times. The CDR3 spells CASTKGGPNYGYTF. The DNA of the CDR3 is TGTGCCAGCACCAAAGGGGGCCCGAACTATGGCTACACCTTC. The chain combines TRBV25-1 with TRBJ1-2; 7 bases are shared with TRBD1. The trim removed 7 bases at V and 2 bases at J, leaving 7 bases unmatched. Germline V CDR1 and CDR2: MGHDK, SYGVNS. The CDR3 consists of 14 residues.

This clonotype was seen repeatedly, ten times or more. The genes are TRBV28 and TRBJ1-6; D gene unclear. Germline V gives CDR1 MDHEN, CDR2 SYDVKM. Trimming removed 7 bases at V and 14 bases at J, with 30 bases between. This CDR3 is 17 amino acids long. CDR3 in DNA: TGTGCCAGCACTCCCCGGGTTGCGGGTATTGGGTACGGTTCCCTCCACTTT. This gives the protein CASTPRVAGIGYGSLHF.

V gene TRBV25-1 combines with J gene TRBJ2-5; TRBD2 matches at 9 bases. V shed 2 bases, J shed 4 bases, and the junction held 11 bases outside the gene matches. The germline V gene encodes CDR1 MGHDK and CDR2 SYGVNS. The CDR3 is 17 residues long. CDR3 in amino acids: CASSEVSVAGVLETQYF. CDR3 DNA: TGTGCCAGCAGTGAAGTCTCTGTAGCGGGAGTATTAGAGACCCAGTACTTC.

This clonotype was seen a single time. Since a much larger clone is just one base distant, this may be a read error. The chain joins TRBV28 to TRBJ2-3; 7 bases are a match to TRBD2. Germline V lookup: CDR1 MDHEN, CDR2 SYDVKM. The J segment lost 0 bases and the V segment lost 3 bases, leaving 12 bases of the junction unmatched. The CDR3 has 18 amino acids. The CDR3 loop reads CASSFSGLVGGSTDTQYF. CDR3 DNA: TGTGCCAGCAGTTTTTCAGGACTAGTGGGAGGGAGCACAGATACGCAGTATTTT.

This clonotype showed up just a few times. The chain joins TRBV19 to TRBJ2-5, with D tentatively TRBD1 (6 bases). The V gene lost 5 bases and the J gene lost 4 bases, with 20 bases spanning the gap. CDR3 length: 16 residues. Germline CDR1 and CDR2: LNHDA and SQIVND (reference sequence). The CDR3 DNA follows: TGTGCCAGTAGTGACGGGACCACCCGAGGGGGAGAGACCCAGTACTTC. Encoded protein: CASSDGTTRGGETQYF.

This clonotype was counted ten times or more. The chain couples TRBV20-1 to TRBJ2-7, with TRBD2 matching 10 bases. Germline-derived CDR1 and CDR2 are DFQATT and SNEGSKA (reference sequence). The CDR3 length is 14 residues. V lost 6 bases to trimming and J lost 1 base; unmatched junction nucleotides: 6. This CDR3 is CSALGTSESYEQYF. For the CDR3, the DNA is TGCAGTGCCCTGGGGACTAGCGAATCCTACGAGCAGTACTTC.

This clonotype was observed at least ten times. The chain employs TRBV7-9 and TRBJ2-7; a possible D gene is TRBD1 (6 bases). The CDR3 has 15 amino acids. V was clipped by 5 bases and J by 5 bases, with 19 bases between them. Germline values: CDR1 SEHNR, CDR2 FQNEAQ (reference sequence). CDR3 nucleotide sequence: TGTGCCAGCAGCCCCTCAGCGGCAGGGGCTAACGAGCAGTACTTC. Residues: CASSPSAAGANEQYF. Supplemented by reference TRBV7-9 and TRBJ2-7, the full variable domain reads DTGVSQNPRHKITKRGQNVTFRCDPISEHNRLYWYRQTLGQGPEFLTYFQNEAQLEKSRLLSDRFSAERPKGSFSTLEIQRTEQGDSAMYLCASSPSAAGANEQYFGPGTRLTVT.

This clonotype appeared many times. The gene calls are TRBV2 and TRBJ2-3; D not certain. Trimming cost V 7 bases and J 2 bases, with 1 base left between them. This CDR3 spans 10 amino acids. Germline CDR1 and CDR2: SNHLY and FYNNEI. The CDR3: CASTTDTQYF. The CDR3 region has the DNA TGTGCCAGCACCACAGATACGCAGTATTTT.

This clonotype was seen a few times. This chain connects TRBV30 to TRBJ1-2; no clear D. Germline V lookup: CDR1 GTSNPN, CDR2 SVGIG (reference sequence). The ends were cut back, 0 bases at V and 3 bases at J, with 8 bases in the middle. The CDR3 has 13 amino acids. The CDR3 loop is CAWSVSSDYGYTF. The CDR3 DNA is TGTGCCTGGAGTGTATCGTCAGACTATGGCTACACCTTC.

This clonotype was seen a few times. The chain is built from TRBV20-1 and TRBJ2-1; maybe TRBD2 (7 bases). This CDR3 region has 20 residues. Germline CDR1 and CDR2: DFQATT and SNEGSKA (reference sequence). V dropped 2 bases and J dropped 0 bases, with 26 bases sitting between them. The CDR3 bases are TGCAGTGCTAGATGGGGGGGGGCAGGCCGGACCACCAGCTCCTACAATGAGCAGTTCTTC. Encoded protein: CSARWGGAGRTTSSYNEQFF.

This clonotype came up a few times. V and J are TRBV27 and TRBJ2-7; TRBD1 matches 8 bases. Germline-derived CDR1 and CDR2 are MNHEY and SMNVEV (reference sequence). The J segment lost 5 bases and the V segment lost 6 bases, leaving 12 bases of the junction unmatched. This CDR3 comprises 15 residues. This CDR3 is CASSRSGQGTHEQYF. Here the CDR3 DNA reads TGTGCCAGCAGCCGAAGTGGACAGGGTACCCACGAGCAGTACTTC.

The V gene is TRBV6-2 or TRBV6-3, the J gene TRBJ1-5; 7 bases line up with TRBD1. The CDR3 is 15 amino acids. Germline CDR1 MNHEY, CDR2 SVGEGT. Germline trimming cut 6 bases from V and 4 bases from J; bases unmatched to any gene: 9. The CDR3 DNA sequence: TGTGCCAGCAGAAACCCGGGACAGCCAAATCAGCCCCAGCATTTT. Its protein product is CASRNPGQPNQPQHF.

This clonotype was observed many times. The chain recombines TRBV18 with TRBJ1-5; D is possibly TRBD1 (5 bases). This CDR3 spans 15 amino acids. V was clipped by 2 bases and J by 2 bases, with 10 bases between them. CDR1 and CDR2 from the germline V gene are KGHSH and LQKENI. CDR3 nucleotide sequence: TGTGCCAGCTCACCAAAGGGGATGCGCAATCAGCCCCAGCATTTT. It yields the protein CASSPKGMRNQPQHF.

This clonotype appeared a few times. V is TRBV7-2 and J is TRBJ2-7, with unresolved D. From germline, CDR1 is SGHTA and CDR2 FQGNSA. The CDR3 covers 15 residues. The V end was cut by 1 base, the J end by 3 bases, with 13 bases between. CDR3 amino acids: CASSLGSVSGYEQYF. In nucleotides, the CDR3 is TGTGCCAGCAGCTTAGGAAGTGTGTCCGGCTACGAGCAGTACTTC.

This clonotype was observed at least ten times. This chain joins TRBV20-1 and TRBJ2-7, with no clear D. The CDR3 loop spans 13 amino acids. From germline, CDR1 is DFQATT and CDR2 SNEGSKA (reference sequence). V was shortened by 5 bases and J by 2 bases, with 13 bases between the two germline ends. The CDR3 loop reads CSASRAPTYEQYF. The CDR3 DNA reads TGCAGTGCTTCCCGCGCCCCTACCTACGAGCAGTACTTC.

The chain combines TRBV5-1 with TRBJ2-7; D is perhaps TRBD1 (7 bases). Trimming took off 4 bases at V and 6 bases at J, with 17 bases between the two ends. CDR3 length equals 14 residues. The germline V gene encodes CDR1 SGHRS and CDR2 YFSETQ. The CDR3 sequence is CASSQGGPFLEQYF. The DNA of the CDR3 is TGCGCCAGCAGCCAGGGGGGCCCCTTCCTCGAGCAGTACTTC.

The V call is TRBV20-1, the J call TRBJ2-7; weak D call: TRBD2 (5 bases). The CDR3 loop spans 12 amino acids. Per the germline V gene, CDR1 is DFQATT and CDR2 is SNEGSKA (reference sequence). V shed 6 bases and J shed 6 bases, with 15 bases lying between them. The CDR3 here is CSATKLDFEQYF. The CDR3 DNA sequence: TGCAGTGCAACCAAACTAGATTTCGAGCAGTACTTC.

A few counts support this clonotype. The chain employs TRBV29-1 and TRBJ1-4; D is uncertain. Trimming took off 4 bases at V and 0 bases at J, with 12 bases between the two ends. CDR1 is SQVTM and CDR2 is ANQGSEA in the germline V gene. The CDR3 consists of 15 residues. The CDR3 loop is CSVAKSPSTNEKLFF. In DNA form, the CDR3 reads TGCAGCGTTGCCAAAAGTCCATCAACTAATGAAAAACTGTTTTTT.

This clonotype showed up many times. V usage is TRBV5-1 and J usage is TRBJ2-1, with no clear D. Trimming removed 2 bases from V and 4 bases from J, with 16 bases in between. CDR3 length equals 16 residues. Germline V gene sequence: CDR1 SGHRS, CDR2 YFSETQ. The CDR3 DNA reads TGCGCCAGCAGCTTCGGTGCCGCCCTCCAATACAATGAGCAGTTCTTC. Protein: CASSFGAALQYNEQFF.

The chain combines TRBV18 with TRBJ1-2; TRBD1 matches 12 bases. V lost 4 bases and J lost 3; bases outside the gene matches: 3. This CDR3 region has 15 residues. Per germline, CDR1 KGHSH and CDR2 LQKENI. In DNA form, the CDR3 reads TGTGCCAGCTCACTGGGACAGGGGGCGGACTATGGCTACACCTTC. It is translated as CASSLGQGADYGYTF. The whole variable domain, filled in from reference TRBV18 and TRBJ1-2, reads NAGVMQNPRHLVRRRGQEARLRCSPMKGHSHVYWYRQLPEEGLKFMVYLQKENIIDESGMPKERFSAEFPKEGPSILRIQQVVRGDSAAYFCASSLGQGADYGYTFGSGTRLTVV.

The gene calls are TRBV29-1 and TRBJ1-1, with a possible D match to TRBD1 (6 bases). This CDR3 has 11 residues. Germline V gene lookup returns CDR1 SQVTM and CDR2 ANQGSEA. Deletions cut 7 bases from V and 6 bases from J, with 12 bases between. CDR3 loop: CSAHRDAEAFF. CDR3 bases: TGCAGCGCTCACAGGGATGCTGAAGCTTTCTTT.

This clonotype has a single count. The genes are TRBV5-6 and TRBJ1-4, with D unresolved. Trimming left V 0 bases short and J 0 bases short, with 6 bases between. CDR3 length: 15 residues. Germline loops: CDR1 SGHDT, CDR2 YYEEEE. The CDR3 bases are TGTGCCAGCAGCTTGGCGGCTTCAACTAATGAAAAACTGTTTTTT. Protein sequence: CASSLAASTNEKLFF.

This clonotype was recorded many times. The chain has TRBV28 and TRBJ1-5; D is ambiguous. Germline CDR1 MDHEN, CDR2 SYDVKM. The CDR3 runs 14 residues. The germline V and J ends were trimmed by 3 bases and 5 bases, with 11 bases remaining between them. CDR3 in DNA: TGTGCCAGCAGTTTTGGAAGGTTTGATCAGCCCCAGCATTTT. Translation gives CASSFGRFDQPQHF.

This clonotype was counted many times. The chain is built from TRBV27 and TRBJ1-1, with a possible D match to TRBD1 (5 bases). Germline V gives CDR1 MNHEY, CDR2 SMNVEV (reference sequence). The V gene lost 7 bases and the J gene lost 5 bases, with 17 bases spanning the gap. The CDR3 is 14 residues long. CDR3 residues: CASTPRGGYTEAFF. CDR3 in DNA: TGTGCCAGCACCCCTAGGGGAGGATATACTGAAGCTTTCTTT.

The J gene is TRBJ1-1, the V gene TRBV6-1, with a weak D call TRBD1 (5 bases). The CDR3 covers 14 residues. Germline values: CDR1 MNHNS, CDR2 SASEGT. The V end was cut by 7 bases, the J end by 5 bases, with 17 bases between. CDR3 amino acids: CASTASRGMTEAFF. CDR3 bases: TGTGCCAGCACCGCTTCACGGGGGATGACTGAAGCTTTCTTT.

This clonotype has ten or more counts. The genes are TRBV27 and TRBJ2-3; a weak D match, TRBD1 (6 bases). CDR3 size: 15 residues. V lost 6 bases and J 5 bases, leaving 18 bases between the germline ends. CDR1 and CDR2 from the germline V gene are MNHEY and SMNVEV (reference sequence). The CDR3 DNA sequence: TGTGCCAGCAGGAGGGACAACTCGGCGGTAGATACGCAGTATTTT. It is translated as CASRRDNSAVDTQYF.